This TCR beta chain was captured in a study of neurological immune-mediated disorders. This clonotype was counted many times. Its antigen remains unknown. TCRdb used MiXCR to reprocess the 5' RACE reads, holding one entry per CDR3 protein. The sample has about 55,000 distinct CDR3 sequences, 24% seen once. Time point denoted: technical triplicate 2. PBMCs numbering 2 million and stored at -80 C yielded the unsorted libraries. Trimming took off 2 bases at V and 8 bases at J, with 7 bases between the two ends. The germline V gene has CDR1 KGHSY and CDR2 FQNENV. CDR3 length equals 12 residues. Study-level points and caveats: Whereas HTLV-1-associated myelopathy showed the most TCR clonal expansion, multiple sclerosis showed the least, with levels below those of healthy controls.

This receptor was identified in a man aged 60 to 75 with HTLV-1-associated myelopathy (HAM/TSP). The chain recombines TRBV16 with TRBJ2-1, with D possibly TRBD1 on 5 matching bases. Sequencing was done on a sample of PBMCs. The DNA of the CDR3 is TGTGCCAGCAGCCAAGTAGGGGATGAGCAGTTCTTC. Protein: CASSQVGDEQFF.